A single TCR beta chain is shown here with its context. The specificity of this receptor is unknown. Relative to the germline gene, one junction end is altered; a read error may explain this. TCR beta CDR3 regions were amplified from RNA transcripts for repertoire sequencing. HTBI primers and the Qiagen OneStep RT-PCR kit were used in a first-round RT-PCR, which was followed by a second-round multiplex PCR, size selection and purification. Libraries were sequenced on an Illumina HiSeq2000 using paired-end 100 bp reads. The source study handled its data this way. SOAPnuke was used to process the reads, throwing out any read that had adapters, had uncalled bases, had a mean Phred below 15, or lacked an exact constant-primer or identifier match. COPE v1.2.5 was used to merge the high-quality paired reads. Clonotypes were defined as unique nucleotide sequences and were aligned to IMGT TRB V, D and J references using MiTCR v1.1. Only V-J combinations with frequency above 0.0001 were analysed, covering approximately 99% of repertoires. For each V-J combination, a TCR clonal expansion and chaos score was defined as the ratio of F50 clonal expansion to chaos observed in the TCRdist matrix. Welch's t-statistics and random forest were used to reduce features to more than ten V-J combinations, which were fed into a naive Bayes classifier. Thyroid-blood repertoire similarity was quantified with the Morisita-Horn index. Using fastp at Q25 and MiXCR, TCRdb reprocessed the public reads and kept productive beta chains. Rows merge per CDR3 protein into single entries with the most common DNA and genes. What appears here as the V and J calls and clone size reflects TCRdb's work, not the paper's. This sample lists around 1.1 million distinct CDR3 sequences; about two fifths were detected once. The leading ten clones occupy around 10% of the sample.

The sample belongs to a study of Graves' ophthalmopathy and Graves' hyperthyroidism (dated 2018 in TCRdb). Context from the whole study: Hyperthyroidism was defined as stable when no progression to ophthalmopathy occurred within 18 months of follow-up. TCR beta repertoire signatures were used to distinguish Graves' ophthalmopathy from Graves' hyperthyroidism and to predict progression to ophthalmopathy. The independent validation cohort included under 20 hyperthyroidism patients plus 17 patients who later progressed from hyperthyroidism to ophthalmopathy. In a handful of hyperthyroidism patients, the T-cell repertoires found in thyroid tissue were compared with those found in blood. Following sample collection, hyperthyroidism patients were given methimazole at a starting dose of 30 mg daily, and ophthalmopathy patients were given high-dose intravenous methylprednisolone. To explore V-J signatures that separate ophthalmopathy from hyperthyroidism, a discovery set of more than 95 patients was enrolled, consisting of about 43 with ophthalmopathy and around 57 with stable hyperthyroidism. In total, 135 blood samples were TCR-sequenced: 40 to 45 ophthalmopathy, approximately 80 hyperthyroidism and approximately 17 hyperthyroidism-to-ophthalmopathy patients. Results the study describes overall, beyond this receptor: Most expanded thyroid clonotypes with a frequency above 0.001 also appeared in blood, which suggests that blood repertoires may reflect the immune response in the thyroid. Sample size was not predetermined statistically, and investigators were not blinded to group allocation. The 13-signature model separated ophthalmopathy from stable hyperthyroidism with 85% to 90% sensitivity and about 81% specificity in cross-validation, and 80%/75% in the test set. In validation, the model predicted ophthalmopathy progression with about 70% sensitivity and approximately 75% specificity; 12 predicted patients were CT-confirmed with GO in a median of around 6 months.

Hyperthyroidism patients were newly diagnosed, were aged 18 to 65 years, and had a disease duration under 2 months. Patients with other autoimmune diseases, uncontrolled infections, pregnancy or lactation were excluded from the study. Diagnosis relied on clinical symptoms, serum thyroxine, TRAb, thyroid ultrasound and orbital computed tomography. Total RNA was extracted using Trizol reagent, and RNA quality was checked on an Agilent 2100 Bioanalyzer. The germline V gene (reference sequence) supplies CDR1 SEHNR and CDR2 FQNEAQ. The CDR3 runs 14 residues from the cysteine to the phenylalanine. The entry retains the CDR3 DNA only, 42 bases that are in frame from base 1.

The sample was peripheral blood or thyroid tissue (not recorded which). This clonotype was sampled from an adult man with Graves' hyperthyroidism. In this chain, TRBV7-9 is recombined with TRBJ1-3, with the D gene call left open. The CDR3 amino acid sequence is: CAGSVSLSGNTIYF. The nucleotide sequence reads TGTGCCGGCAGCGTTTCGCTCTCTGGAAACACCATATATTTT.